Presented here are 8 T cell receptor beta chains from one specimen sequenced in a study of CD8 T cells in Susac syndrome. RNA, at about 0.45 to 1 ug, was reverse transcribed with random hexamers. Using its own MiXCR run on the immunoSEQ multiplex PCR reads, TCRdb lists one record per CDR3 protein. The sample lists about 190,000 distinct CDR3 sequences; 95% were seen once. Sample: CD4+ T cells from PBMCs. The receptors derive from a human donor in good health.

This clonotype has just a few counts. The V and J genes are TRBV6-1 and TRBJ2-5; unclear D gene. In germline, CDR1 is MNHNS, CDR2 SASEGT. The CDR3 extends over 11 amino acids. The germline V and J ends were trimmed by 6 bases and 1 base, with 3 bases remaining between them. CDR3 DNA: TGTGCCAGCAGGGGCCAAGAGACCCAGTACTTC. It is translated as CASRGQETQYF.

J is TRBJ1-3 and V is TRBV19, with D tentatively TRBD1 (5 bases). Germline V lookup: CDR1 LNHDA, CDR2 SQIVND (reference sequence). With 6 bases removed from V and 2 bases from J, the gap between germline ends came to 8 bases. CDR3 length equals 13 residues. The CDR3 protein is CASSQGPGNTIYF. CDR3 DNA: TGTGCCAGTAGCCAGGGACCTGGAAACACCATATATTTT.

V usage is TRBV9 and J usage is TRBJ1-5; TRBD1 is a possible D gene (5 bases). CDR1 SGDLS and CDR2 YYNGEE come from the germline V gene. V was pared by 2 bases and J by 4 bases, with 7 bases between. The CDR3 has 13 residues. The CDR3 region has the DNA TGTGCCAGCAGCGTGGGGGAAAATCAGCCCCAGCATTTT. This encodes CASSVGENQPQHF.

CDR3 loop: CASSLWGEDEQYV. Written as DNA, the CDR3 is TGTGCCAGCAGTTTATGGGGGGAGGACGAGCAGTACGTC. The chain combines TRBV12-3 or TRBV12-4 with TRBJ2-7; a weak D match, TRBD2 (6 bases). V dropped 2 bases and J dropped 5 bases, with 10 bases sitting between them. The CDR3 is 13 amino acids.

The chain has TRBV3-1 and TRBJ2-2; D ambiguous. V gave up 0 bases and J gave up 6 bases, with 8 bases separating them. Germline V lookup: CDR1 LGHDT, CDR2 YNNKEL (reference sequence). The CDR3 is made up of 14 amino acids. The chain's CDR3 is CASSQDSEAGELFF. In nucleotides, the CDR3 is TGTGCCAGCAGCCAAGATTCAGAAGCCGGGGAGCTGTTTTTT.

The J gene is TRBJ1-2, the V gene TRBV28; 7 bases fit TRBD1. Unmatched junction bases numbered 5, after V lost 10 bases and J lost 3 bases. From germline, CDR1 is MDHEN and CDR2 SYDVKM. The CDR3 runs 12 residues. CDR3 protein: CATGQVDYGYTF. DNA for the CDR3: TGTGCCACCGGACAGGTCGACTATGGCTACACCTTC.

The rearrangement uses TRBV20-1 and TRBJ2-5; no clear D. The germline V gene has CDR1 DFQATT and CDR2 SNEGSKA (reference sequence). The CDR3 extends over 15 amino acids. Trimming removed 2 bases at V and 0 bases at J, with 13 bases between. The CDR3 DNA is TGCAGTGCTAGAACCCCGGCAGTTAACCAAGAGACCCAGTACTTC. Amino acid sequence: CSARTPAVNQETQYF.

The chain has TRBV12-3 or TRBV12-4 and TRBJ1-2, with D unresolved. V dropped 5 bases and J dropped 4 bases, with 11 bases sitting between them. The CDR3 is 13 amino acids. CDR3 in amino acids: CASSPVPSYGYTF. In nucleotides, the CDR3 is TGTGCCAGCAGTCCGGTACCGAGCTATGGCTACACCTTC.